One and the same sample provided the 32 T cell receptor beta chains below, sequenced in a study of T cell repertoires in cytomegalovirus infection. TCRdb reanalysed the reads using MiXCR and keeps one entry per CDR3 protein. This table holds 750,000 to 950,000 distinct CDR3 sequences, 25% to 30% found once. These TCRs' antigens remain unknown. The material sequenced was cultured CD8+ T cells from PBMCs, taken from culture after CMV antigen stimulation. These receptors came from a human donor in good health (CMV status not recorded). Some clones in this sample may be carry-over from other donors' samples.

J is TRBJ1-4 and V is TRBV2, with D tentatively TRBD1 (5 bases). The CDR3 loop spans 13 amino acids. Germline values: CDR1 SNHLY, CDR2 FYNNEI. The CDR3 sequence: CAADGGYNEKLFF. CDR3 nucleotide sequence: TGTGCAGCGGACGGGGGTTATAATGAAAAACTGTTTTTT.

The sample holds a few counts of this clonotype. The CDR3 loop reads CASRSDSRGDYYGYTF. CDR3 sequence (DNA): TGTGCCAGCAGGTCGGACAGCCGTGGGGATTACTATGGCTACACCTTC. This chain connects TRBV7-9 to TRBJ1-2; D might be TRBD1 (6 bases). Per the germline V gene, CDR1 is SEHNR and CDR2 is FQNEAQ (reference sequence). V dropped 6 bases and J dropped 3 bases, with 20 bases sitting between them. CDR3 size: 16 residues.

This clonotype has ten or more counts. The genes are TRBV7-6 and TRBJ2-1; possibly TRBD2 for D (5 bases). V was shortened by 4 bases and J by 6 bases, with 16 bases between the two germline ends. CDR3 length: 15 residues. Germline V CDR1 and CDR2: SGHVS, FNYEAQ. This chain's CDR3 is CASSSTRAGANEQFF. Written as DNA, the CDR3 is TGTGCCAGCAGCTCTACTAGGGCGGGTGCCAATGAGCAGTTCTTC. Full variable domain (outside the CDR3, taken from reference TRBV7-6 and TRBJ2-1): GAGVSQSPRYKVTKRGQDVALRCDPISGHVSLYWYRQALGQGPEFLTYFNYEAQQDKSGLPNDRFSAERPEGSISTLTIQRTEQRDSAMYRCASSSTRAGANEQFFGPGTRLTVL.

This clonotype turned up a few times. The chain employs TRBV11-2 and TRBJ2-1; the match to TRBD1 covers 9 bases. V lost 5 bases and J lost 7; bases outside the gene matches: 9. The length of the CDR3 is 15 residues. The V gene's germline CDR1 is SGHAT and CDR2 FQNNGV. The CDR3 DNA is TGTGCCAGCAGCCCACCCCGGGACAGGGTGAATGAGCAGTTCTTC. Protein sequence: CASSPPRDRVNEQFF.

The chain links TRBV5-1 to TRBJ1-1; D gene uncertain. Germline V gives CDR1 SGHRS, CDR2 YFSETQ. This CDR3 is built from 14 residues. The ends were cut back, 4 bases at V and 1 base at J, with 11 bases in the middle. DNA of the CDR3: TGCGCCAGCAGCGGTGGCCCACAGAACACTGAAGCTTTCTTT. Translated: CASSGGPQNTEAFF.

The chain couples TRBV5-5 to TRBJ2-3; D is perhaps TRBD2 (5 bases). With 3 bases removed from V and 3 bases from J, the gap between germline ends came to 20 bases. Germline V gene lookup returns CDR1 SGHKS and CDR2 YYEKEE (reference sequence). The CDR3 totals 17 residues. CDR3 amino acids: CASSSSGGPQVTDTQYF. DNA for the CDR3: TGTGCCAGCAGCTCGTCCGGAGGCCCCCAGGTGACAGATACGCAGTATTTT.

The chain uses TRBV24-1 and TRBJ2-1, with D tentatively TRBD2 (5 bases). The CDR3 is made up of 14 amino acids. Trimming removed 5 bases from V and 3 bases from J, with 10 bases in between. Germline assignment: CDR1 KGHDR and CDR2 SFDVKD. The CDR3 DNA follows: TGTGCCACCAGTGGGGCCGGGAACTACAATGAGCAGTTCTTC. Translating gives CATSGAGNYNEQFF.

CDR3 DNA sequence: TGTGCCAGCAGCTTAGAGAGGGCAGGAATCGAGACCCAGTACTTC. Its protein is CASSLERAGIETQYF. The rearrangement uses TRBV7-9 and TRBJ2-5, with a possible D match to TRBD2 (5 bases). Deletions cut 1 base from V and 5 bases from J, with 14 bases between. The germline CDR1 and CDR2 sequences are SEHNR and FQNEAQ (reference sequence). The CDR3 covers 15 residues.

This clonotype showed up just once. CDR3 residues: CASRTWPYGYTF. The CDR3 nucleotides are TGTGCCAGCAGAACCTGGCCATATGGCTACACCTTC. The J gene is TRBJ1-2, the V gene TRBV2; no firm D call. Trimming took 6 bases from V and 5 from J, leaving 10 bases between them. From germline, CDR1 is SNHLY and CDR2 FYNNEI. This CDR3 has 12 amino acids.

This clonotype was found a few times. The chain links TRBV5-8 to TRBJ1-1; D is unclear. Germline V gives CDR1 SGHTS, CDR2 YDEGEE. The CDR3 is 14 amino acids. V was pared by 0 bases and J by 0 bases, with 6 bases between. The CDR3, as DNA: TGTGCCAGCAGCTTGGATCAGATGAACACTGAAGCTTTCTTT. Encoded protein: CASSLDQMNTEAFF.

V gene TRBV27 combines with J gene TRBJ2-5, with 9 nucleotides matching TRBD2. The CDR3 is 15 residues long. With V trimmed by 8 bases and J by 4 bases, 11 bases remained unmatched. CDR1 and CDR2 (germline): MNHEY, SMNVEV (reference sequence). The chain's CDR3 is CASWARRGGRETQYF. The CDR3 DNA reads TGTGCCAGCTGGGCCAGGCGGGGGGGCCGAGAGACCCAGTACTTC.

This clonotype was detected many times. The chain recombines TRBV7-8 with TRBJ1-2; no definite D call. CDR1 SGHVS and CDR2 FQNEAQ come from the germline V gene. V shed 1 base and J shed 1 base, with 7 bases lying between them. CDR3 length equals 14 residues. The CDR3: CASSLDFLNYGYTF. CDR3 DNA: TGTGCCAGCAGCTTAGATTTCCTTAACTATGGCTACACCTTC.

The chain employs TRBV5-5 and TRBJ1-1; D is possibly TRBD1 (5 bases). Germline assignment: CDR1 SGHKS and CDR2 YYEKEE (reference sequence). V lost 3 bases and J 4 bases, leaving 28 bases between the germline ends. The CDR3 covers 19 residues. CDR3 coding DNA: TGTGCCAGCAGCTCCAGGGTGTTATATCGGGCCGTGTCGAGCACTGAAGCTTTCTTT. This translates into CASSSRVLYRAVSSTEAFF.

This chain connects TRBV2 to TRBJ2-5; no clear D gene. The CDR3 is 13 amino acids. Germline values: CDR1 SNHLY, CDR2 FYNNEI. The V end lost 3 bases, the J end lost 4 bases, and 9 bases lay between the germline ends. The CDR3 reads CASSEVGLETQYF. The CDR3 DNA is TGTGCCAGCAGTGAGGTTGGTTTAGAGACCCAGTACTTC.

This clonotype has only one observation. The chain uses TRBV5-5 and TRBJ2-1; 12 positions agree with TRBD2. This CDR3 has 17 residues. Per germline, CDR1 SGHKS and CDR2 YYEKEE (reference sequence). V shed 6 bases and J 0 bases; nucleotides not matched to a gene: 7. The CDR3: CASIGLAGTSSYNEQFF. The CDR3 DNA sequence: TGTGCCAGCATTGGACTAGCGGGGACGAGCTCCTACAATGAGCAGTTCTTC.

The rearrangement links TRBV6-2 or TRBV6-3 to TRBJ1-2; 7 bases align to TRBD1. From germline, CDR1 is MNHEY and CDR2 SVGEGT. The CDR3 length is 13 residues. The junction had 9 bases not matched to a gene; V was cut back by 6 bases and J by 8 bases. The CDR3 here is CASSLDRVGGYTF. DNA of the CDR3: TGTGCCAGCAGCCTAGACAGGGTCGGCGGCTACACCTTC.

The chain's CDR3 is CAISLKGRQEGYTF. Here the CDR3 DNA reads TGTGCCATCAGTTTAAAAGGAAGGCAGGAGGGCTACACCTTC. The chain joins TRBV10-3 to TRBJ1-2; D not resolved. V dropped 5 bases and J dropped 8 bases, with 18 bases sitting between them. CDR1 and CDR2 (germline): ENHRY, SYGVKD. This CDR3 region has 14 residues.

This clonotype was counted only a few times. The chain recombines TRBV6-1 with TRBJ1-5; a weak D match, TRBD1 (6 bases). V lost 2 bases to trimming and J lost 7 bases, with 24 bases between them. Germline CDR1 and CDR2: MNHNS and SASEGT. The CDR3 extends over 18 amino acids. Here the CDR3 DNA reads TGTGCCAGCAGTGAAAGCTTTCTAGGGGGGGTACGGGTACAGCCCCAGCATTTT. It translates to CASSESFLGGVRVQPQHF.

The chain couples TRBV6-6 to TRBJ1-5; 7 bases are shared with TRBD1. Trimming cost V 6 bases and J 4 bases; bases outside gene matches: 9. The germline V gene has CDR1 MNHNY and CDR2 SVGAGI (reference sequence). The CDR3 runs 15 residues. CDR3 sequence reads: CASRGVRGLNQPQHF. The CDR3 region has the DNA TGTGCCAGCAGAGGTGTAAGGGGGCTAAATCAGCCCCAGCATTTT.

This clonotype has a handful of counts. J is TRBJ2-1 and V is TRBV27; TRBD1 matches at 8 bases. This CDR3 has 15 amino acids. Germline CDR1 MNHEY, CDR2 SMNVEV (reference sequence). With V trimmed by 0 bases and J by 5 bases, 3 bases remained unmatched. CDR3 DNA sequence: TGTGCCAGCAGTTTATCGATACAGGGGGACAATGAGCAGTTCTTC. Its translation: CASSLSIQGDNEQFF.

The chain has TRBV7-9 and TRBJ1-1; D remains unclear. Germline CDR1 reads SEHNR; CDR2 reads FQNEAQ (reference sequence). The V end was cut by 1 base, the J end by 7 bases, with 7 bases between. This CDR3 spans 12 amino acids. The CDR3 here is CASSLVGLEAFF. The CDR3, as DNA: TGTGCCAGCAGCTTAGTAGGACTTGAAGCTTTCTTT.

Comment on this clonotype: A much larger clone sits a single nucleotide away, making a read error possible. The rearrangement links TRBV11-2 to TRBJ1-3, with no clear D. The CDR3 runs to 15 residues. The V gene's germline CDR1 is SGHAT and CDR2 FQNNGV. V dropped 6 bases and J dropped 4 bases, with 16 bases sitting between them. CDR3 sequence (DNA): TGTGCCAGCAGGCTACTGGACTCACAAGGAAACACCATATATTTT. As protein: CASRLLDSQGNTIYF. The variable domain in full, with the rest retrieved from reference TRBV11-2 and TRBJ1-3, is EAGVAQSPRYKIIEKRQSVAFWCNPISGHATLYWYQQILGQGPKLLIQFQNNGVVDDSQLPKDRFSAERLKGVDSTLKIQPAKLEDSAVYLCASRLLDSQGNTIYFGEGSWLTVV.

The chain couples TRBV27 to TRBJ2-5; D gene uncertain. V was clipped by 1 base and J by 5 bases, with 11 bases between them. Germline V lookup: CDR1 MNHEY, CDR2 SMNVEV (reference sequence). The CDR3 spans 14 residues. In DNA, the CDR3 is TGTGCCAGCAGTTTATGGCCCGACGGGGAGACCCAGTACTTC. This gives the protein CASSLWPDGETQYF.

The chain joins TRBV6-5 to TRBJ2-5; no clear D. Germline-derived CDR1 and CDR2 are MNHEY and SVGAGI. V lost 0 bases to trimming and J lost 2 bases, with 7 bases between them. This CDR3 has 14 residues. The DNA for the CDR3 is TGTGCCAGCAGTTACTCTGTGAGGCAAGAGACCCAGTACTTC. Its protein is CASSYSVRQETQYF.

The rearrangement links TRBV5-6 to TRBJ2-1, with TRBD1 matching over 8 bases. CDR3 length: 15 amino acids. The ends lost 4 bases at V and 0 bases at J; junction bases unmatched: 3. Germline assignment: CDR1 SGHDT and CDR2 YYEEEE. CDR3 loop: CASSGQGGSYNEQFF. The CDR3 bases are TGTGCCAGCAGCGGACAGGGTGGCTCCTACAATGAGCAGTTCTTC.

This chain uses TRBV11-2 with TRBJ2-6; TRBD1 agrees at 8 bases. J lost 2 bases, V lost 3 bases, and 9 bases had no gene match. The CDR3 length is 18 residues. Germline CDR1 reads SGHAT; CDR2 reads FQNNGV. The CDR3 loop is CASSFSTGDVAGANVLTF. CDR3 sequence (DNA): TGTGCCAGCAGCTTCTCGACAGGGGATGTTGCTGGGGCCAACGTCCTGACTTTC.

The rearrangement uses TRBV12-3 or TRBV12-4 and TRBJ2-5, with D tentatively TRBD1 (5 bases). Trimming cost V 6 bases and J 4 bases, with 18 bases left between them. The CDR3 runs to 15 residues. The CDR3 loop reads CASSPRDRTRETQYF. For the CDR3, the DNA is TGTGCCAGCAGCCCTAGAGACCGGACAAGAGAGACCCAGTACTTC.

The chain has TRBV3-1 and TRBJ2-3, with D tentatively TRBD1 (6 bases). Trimming removed 1 base at V and 4 bases at J, with 12 bases between. The CDR3 consists of 15 residues. Germline V CDR1 and CDR2: LGHDT, YNNKEL (reference sequence). The CDR3, as DNA: TGTGCCAGCAGCCAAGGACGTGGGGGCGCAGATACGCAGTATTTT. It encodes CASSQGRGGADTQYF.

In this sample, this clonotype turned up many times. V is TRBV7-2 and J is TRBJ2-3, with TRBD2 matching over 7 bases. The CDR3 contains 14 residues. V shed 6 bases, J shed 5 bases, and the junction held 8 bases outside the gene matches. The V gene's germline CDR1 is SGHTA and CDR2 FQGNSA. The CDR3 DNA reads TGTGCCAGCAGTTCCTCCCTAGCGGTAGATACGCAGTATTTT. This sequence encodes CASSSSLAVDTQYF.

The chain carries TRBV7-9 and TRBJ1-1, with 9 bases fitting TRBD1. The CDR3 runs 16 residues. Germline CDR1 is SEHNR and CDR2 is FQNEAQ (reference sequence). The ends lost 3 bases at V and 1 base at J; junction bases unmatched: 6. CDR3 residues: CASSFGTGIQNTEAFF. The DNA of the CDR3 is TGTGCCAGCAGCTTCGGGACAGGGATCCAGAACACTGAAGCTTTCTTT.

This chain uses TRBV19 with TRBJ2-1; 12 positions match TRBD2. The CDR3 runs 15 residues. CDR1 LNHDA and CDR2 SQIVND come from the germline V gene (reference sequence). Unmatched junction bases numbered 1, after V lost 5 bases and J lost 2 bases. CDR3 in DNA: TGTGCCAGTAGTGCTAGCGGGGGGGCCTACAATGAGCAGTTCTTC. Its translation is CASSASGGAYNEQFF.

This clonotype was counted a single time. The chain employs TRBV28 and TRBJ1-6; D perhaps matches TRBD1 (6 bases). Germline V lookup: CDR1 MDHEN, CDR2 SYDVKM. The CDR3 loop spans 13 amino acids. The germline V and J ends were trimmed by 5 bases and 8 bases, with 10 bases remaining between them. The CDR3 loop is CASSLRGYSPLHF. CDR3 coding DNA: TGTGCCAGCAGTCTTAGGGGGTATTCACCCCTCCACTTT. Full variable domain (missing parts from reference TRBV28 and TRBJ1-6): DVKVTQSSRYLVKRTGEKVFLECVQDMDHENMFWYRQDPGLGLRLIYFSYDVKMKEKGDIPEGYSVSREKKERFSLILESASTNQTSMYLCASSLRGYSPLHFGNGTRLTVT.